The 18 T cell receptor beta chains given below trace back to one sample, sequenced in a study of shared T cell receptors in the human thymus. This table comes from immunoSEQ multiplex PCR, and its TCRdb copy is limited to in-frame clones, with some not included. The sample has some 760,000 clones, around 85% seen once. This sample also belongs to another study, concerning human thymus T cells.

The sequenced sample consisted of thymocytes. The source of these receptors is a girl less than two years old with a congenital heart defect.

This clone has just one count. The rearrangement joins TRBV27 to TRBJ2-1, with 9 bases lining up with TRBD2. Germline loops: CDR1 MNHEY, CDR2 SMNVEV (reference sequence). There are 17 residues in the CDR3. V was pared by 4 bases and J by 7 bases, with 14 bases of the junction left unmatched. This CDR3 reads CASSSILLRGGLNEQFF. The CDR3 bases are TGTGCCAGCAGTTCGATTTTGTTGCGGGGGGGCCTAAATGAGCAGTTCTTC.

The chain couples TRBV7-4 to TRBJ1-4, with D possibly being TRBD1 (5 bases). Per the germline V gene, CDR1 is SGHVT and CDR2 is SQSDAQ. The CDR3 covers 16 residues. Trimming cost V 2 bases and J 5 bases, with 15 bases left between them. The CDR3 loop reads CASSLFFRTRNEKLFF. DNA of the CDR3: TGTGCCAGCAGCTTATTTTTCAGGACAAGGAATGAAAAACTGTTTTTT.

The chain combines TRBV2 with TRBJ2-1; perhaps TRBD1 as D (6 bases). The CDR3 totals 15 residues. Germline-derived CDR1 and CDR2 are SNHLY and FYNNEI. V lost 7 bases, J lost 4 bases, and 17 bases lay in between. CDR3 protein: CASTNRQEGYNEQFF. CDR3 in DNA: TGTGCCAGCACCAACAGACAGGAAGGGTACAATGAGCAGTTCTTC.

In DNA, the CDR3 is TGTGCCAGCAAAGAGTCAGGGGTGGCCACTGAAGCTTTCTTT. Its protein is CASKESGVATEAFF. V and J are TRBV6-5 and TRBJ1-1; possible D gene TRBD1, 6 bases. Germline V gene data show CDR1 as MNHEY and CDR2 as SVGAGI. The V end lost 7 bases, the J end lost 4 bases, and 16 bases lay between the germline ends. This CDR3 has 14 amino acids.

The chain links TRBV19 to TRBJ2-2, with 7 nucleotides matching TRBD1. J lost 0 bases, V lost 7 bases, and 5 bases had no gene match. This CDR3 has 15 residues. CDR1 LNHDA and CDR2 SQIVND come from the germline V gene (reference sequence). In DNA, the CDR3 is TGTGCCAGTAACCGGACAGGTTCGAACACCGGGGAGCTGTTTTTT. Translation: CASNRTGSNTGELFF.

The V call is TRBV29-1, the J call TRBJ1-4; D remains ambiguous. CDR3 length: 14 amino acids. CDR1 is SQVTM, CDR2 ANQGSEA, per germline. V lost 6 bases, J lost 6 bases, and 17 bases lay in between. The CDR3 loop reads CSVPESGRDEKLFF. In nucleotides, the CDR3 is TGCAGCGTCCCGGAGTCCGGGAGAGATGAAAAACTGTTTTTT.

The chain combines TRBV9 with TRBJ1-1, with 8 bases identical to TRBD1. Germline trimming cut 4 bases from V and 5 bases from J; bases unmatched to any gene: 13. There are 16 residues in the CDR3. In germline, CDR1 is SGDLS, CDR2 YYNGEE. CDR3 sequence (DNA): TGTGCCAGCAGCCGAACACCGGACAGGGAGGGAACTGAAGCTTTCTTT. Amino acid sequence: CASSRTPDREGTEAFF.

Written as DNA, the CDR3 is TGTGCCAGCAGCCGCGACAGGGTTGGTTATAATTCACCCCTCCACTTT. It specifies CASSRDRVGYNSPLHF. The chain has TRBV7-9 and TRBJ1-6; 7 nucleotides line up with TRBD1. Unmatched junction bases numbered 8, after V lost 5 bases and J lost 4 bases. Germline CDR1 is SEHNR and CDR2 is FQNEAQ (reference sequence). The CDR3 runs to 16 residues.

The J gene is TRBJ1-5, the V gene TRBV5-5; TRBD1 is a possible D gene (6 bases). The germline CDR1 and CDR2 sequences are SGHKS and YYEKEE (reference sequence). The V gene lost 0 bases and the J gene lost 2 bases, with 12 bases spanning the gap. CDR3 size: 16 residues. The DNA for the CDR3 is TGTGCCAGCAGCTTGGCCCCCCCAGGGGGCAATCAGCCCCAGCATTTT. Amino acid sequence: CASSLAPPGGNQPQHF.

V is TRBV10-2 and J is TRBJ1-1; D not resolved. Germline V CDR1 and CDR2: WSHSY, SAAADI. The V end lost 6 bases, the J end lost 1 base, and 9 bases lay between the germline ends. The CDR3 has 13 amino acids. CDR3 bases: TGCGCCAGCAGCGGGAGGGAGAACACTGAAGCTTTCTTT. Its protein is CASSGRENTEAFF.

This clone occurred once. This chain uses TRBV2 with TRBJ2-5, with 7 bases that match TRBD1. The CDR3 is 13 residues long. Germline V gives CDR1 SNHLY, CDR2 FYNNEI. V dropped 6 bases and J dropped 4; count of bases not matched to a gene: 5. The CDR3 here is CASSDDRVETQYF. The DNA of the CDR3 is TGTGCCAGCAGCGATGACAGGGTAGAGACCCAGTACTTC.

This sequence joins TRBV27 and TRBJ1-1; no clear D gene. Trimming took off 6 bases at V and 1 base at J, with 12 bases between the two ends. This CDR3 spans 14 amino acids. Germline CDR1 is MNHEY and CDR2 is SMNVEV (reference sequence). In DNA, the CDR3 is TGTGCCAGCAGAAAAGGAGTTCCGAACACTGAAGCTTTCTTT. Protein sequence: CASRKGVPNTEAFF.

The rearrangement links TRBV10-3 to TRBJ1-1; maybe TRBD1 (5 bases). This CDR3 spans 15 amino acids. Germline V CDR1 and CDR2: ENHRY, SYGVKD. Trimming took off 4 bases at V and 1 base at J, with 13 bases between the two ends. The CDR3 nucleotides are TGTGCCATCAGTGGGAAGGGGCCGGGGAACACTGAAGCTTTCTTT. Residues: CAISGKGPGNTEAFF.

The genes are TRBV7-9 and TRBJ1-6; the match to TRBD1 covers 7 bases. The V gene end was trimmed by 3 bases and the J gene end by 5 bases; junction bases not matched to a gene: 7. Germline V CDR1 and CDR2: SEHNR, FQNEAQ (reference sequence). CDR3 length: 16 residues. The CDR3 DNA reads TGTGCCAGCAGCTTCACAGGGGTAATAGATAATTCACCCCTCCACTTT. Its protein is CASSFTGVIDNSPLHF.

The V and J genes are TRBV10-3 and TRBJ2-5; TRBD1 agrees at 7 bases. Germline V gene sequence: CDR1 ENHRY, CDR2 SYGVKD. The CDR3 has 14 amino acids. V was pared by 4 bases and J by 2 bases, with 4 bases of the junction left unmatched. CDR3 residues: CAISARDRQETQYF. CDR3 sequence (DNA): TGTGCCATCAGTGCCCGGGACAGACAAGAGACCCAGTACTTC.

The V call is TRBV10-3, the J call TRBJ2-1, with 10 bases matching TRBD2. J was trimmed by 5 bases and V by 7 bases; bases with no gene match: 14. CDR1 ENHRY and CDR2 SYGVKD come from the germline V gene. CDR3 length: 17 amino acids. The CDR3 loop reads CAIKKNPSGGLHNEQFF. The CDR3 DNA reads TGTGCCATCAAGAAAAACCCTAGCGGGGGCCTCCACAATGAGCAGTTCTTC.

The rearrangement uses TRBV10-3 and TRBJ1-2, with 7 bases that match TRBD1. From germline, CDR1 is ENHRY and CDR2 SYGVKD. V lost 7 bases, J lost 1 base, and 6 bases stayed unmatched. The CDR3 has 14 residues. The CDR3 nucleotides are TGTGCCATCACCCGGACAGGTTTTAACTATGGCTACACCTTC. Its protein product is CAITRTGFNYGYTF.

This chain connects TRBV25-1 to TRBJ2-5; D possibly corresponds to TRBD2 (5 bases). CDR1 is MGHDK, CDR2 SYGVNS, per germline. The CDR3 consists of 14 residues. With 6 bases removed from V and 3 bases from J, the gap between germline ends came to 14 bases. CDR3: CASSLSGVEETQYF. The CDR3 DNA follows: TGTGCCAGCAGCTTATCCGGGGTTGAAGAGACCCAGTACTTC.